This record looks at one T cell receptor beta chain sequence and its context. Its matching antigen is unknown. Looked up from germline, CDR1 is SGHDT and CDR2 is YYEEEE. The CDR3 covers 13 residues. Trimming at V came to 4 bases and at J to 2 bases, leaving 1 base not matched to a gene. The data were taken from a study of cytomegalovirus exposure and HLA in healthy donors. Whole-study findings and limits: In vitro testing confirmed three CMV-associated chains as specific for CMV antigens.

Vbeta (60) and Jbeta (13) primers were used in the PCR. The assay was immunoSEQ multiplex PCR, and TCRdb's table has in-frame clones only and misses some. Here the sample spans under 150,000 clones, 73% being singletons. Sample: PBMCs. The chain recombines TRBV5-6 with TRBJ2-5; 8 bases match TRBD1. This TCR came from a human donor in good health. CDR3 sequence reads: CASSRTGQETQYF. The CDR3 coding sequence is TGTGCCAGCAGCAGGACAGGGCAAGAGACCCAGTACTTC.